The present TCR beta chain was sequenced within a study of blood T cell repertoires in COVID-19. Turning to the study itself: The cDNA or gDNA used as material had been derived from T cells, B-cell-depleted T cells, or PBMCs.

Residents of about two dozen US areas, aged 18 to 89 years, made up the participants. Trimming took 6 bases from V and 4 from J, leaving 6 bases between them. The CDR3 loop spans 11 amino acids. Generated by immunoSEQ multiplex PCR, the TCRdb table keeps only in-frame clones and is missing some. The sample lists a few hundred thousand clones, under 95% occurring once. The receptor's source is a woman in her 30s who had recovered from COVID-19. The chain employs TRBV12-3 or TRBV12-4 and TRBJ2-5; no clear D. What was sequenced was PBMCs or T cells enriched from blood (not recorded which). This chain's CDR3 is CASSSGETQYF. The CDR3 nucleotides are TGTGCCAGCAGCTCAGGAGAGACCCAGTACTTC.